The text below deals with one T cell receptor beta chain. The antigen remains unidentified. V was pared by 1 base and J by 4 bases, with 7 bases between. The length of the CDR3 is 14 residues. CDR1 SEHNR and CDR2 FQNEAQ come from the germline V gene (reference sequence). The data derive from a study of cytomegalovirus exposure and HLA in healthy donors. At the level of the study: An early data release held some 85 million unique TCRs from HLA-typed donors. Study-level results: For cytomegalovirus status, the classifier reportedly gave diagnoses with high specificity and sensitivity. In a later analysis, specific HLA alleles were associated with some 16,000 TCR beta sequences at a 0.05 false discovery rate.

Researchers ran the PCR with 60 Vbeta and 13 Jbeta primers. The table came from immunoSEQ multiplex PCR; TCRdb's copy has only in-frame clones and leaves some out. The sample has about 180,000 clones; 84% are singletons. This receptor was obtained from a boy aged 2 to 9 in good health and CMV-seronegative. Material: PBMCs. The chain recombines TRBV7-9 with TRBJ2-2; D perhaps matches TRBD2 (5 bases). CDR3 sequence reads: CASSLERFTGELFF. The CDR3 region has the DNA TGTGCCAGCAGCTTAGAGCGGTTCACCGGGGAGCTGTTTTTT.